This T cell receptor (beta chain) was sequenced in a study of beta chain features in type 1 diabetes. All of the isolated RNA was reverse transcribed, so expressed TCRB transcripts were sequenced. Profiled with immunoSEQ multiplex PCR; TCRdb holds only in-frame clones, not every one. Of over 700,000 clones listed, roughly 15% are singletons. A remark on this clone: Its antigen is as yet unknown.

This CDR3 is built from 11 residues. The V end was cut by 1 base, the J end by 9 bases, with 7 bases between. Per germline, CDR1 SGHAT and CDR2 FQNNGV. Regarding the study as a whole: PCR might show a preference for shorter templates, equally across patients and controls. More deletions and fewer insertions at VDJ junctions were seen in type 1 diabetes patients.

Sequencing was carried out using naive CD4+ T cells from blood. This TCR derives from a woman younger than 35 in good health. The chain uses TRBV11-2 and TRBJ2-7; D unresolved. Written as DNA, the CDR3 is TGTGCCAGCAGCTTAGGGCTGGGGCAGTACTTC. It encodes CASSLGLGQYF.